A single sample gave rise to the 28 T cell receptor beta chains below, sequenced in a study of CD8 T cells in Susac syndrome. Reverse transcription of 0.5 to 1 ug RNA was performed with random hexamers. One entry per CDR3 protein, called by TCRdb with MiXCR from the immunoSEQ multiplex PCR reads. The data show 100,000 to 150,000 distinct CDR3 sequences, over 90% seen once. Specimen: CD8+ T cells from PBMCs. Receptors were obtained from a human donor with multiple sclerosis.

This rearrangement joins TRBV29-1 to TRBJ1-2, with D perhaps TRBD1 (6 bases). V was trimmed by 4 bases and J by 4 bases, leaving 16 bases between them. Germline V gene data show CDR1 as SQVTM and CDR2 as ANQGSEA. This CDR3 contains 14 residues. DNA of the CDR3: TGCAGCGTTGGTGGGGGGCTCAACTCCTATGGCTACACCTTC. Translated: CSVGGGLNSYGYTF. The whole variable domain, remainder taken from reference TRBV29-1 and TRBJ1-2, is SAVISQKPSRDICQRGTSLTIQCQVDSQVTMMFWYRQQPGQSLTLIATANQGSEATYESGFVIDKFPISRPNLTFSTLTVSNMSPEDSSIYLCSVGGGLNSYGYTFGSGTRLTVV.

The rearrangement uses TRBV5-1 and TRBJ2-4; 8 bases are a match to TRBD1. V lost 4 bases to trimming and J lost 8 bases; unmatched junction nucleotides: 14. Germline CDR1 and CDR2: SGHRS and YFSETQ. CDR3 length equals 16 residues. DNA for the CDR3: TGCGCCAGCAGCGGACCAACGACAGGGGACGGATACATTCAGTACTTC. This gives the protein CASSGPTTGDGYIQYF.

The chain couples TRBV7-8 to TRBJ1-5; 7 positions match TRBD1. The CDR3 runs to 15 residues. The germline gives CDR1 SGHVS, CDR2 FQNEAQ. V lost 5 bases and J lost 5; bases outside the gene matches: 9. The CDR3 sequence is CASSLLGQADQPQHF. The CDR3 bases are TGTGCCAGCAGCCTACTAGGACAGGCCGATCAGCCCCAGCATTTT.

J is TRBJ2-7 and V is TRBV7-9; 7 positions agree with TRBD2. V trimming: 7 bases; J trimming: 0 bases; junction bases outside the gene matches: 12. Germline V gene lookup returns CDR1 SEHNR and CDR2 FQNEAQ (reference sequence). This CDR3 contains 16 residues. CDR3 loop: CASTGVAGGPSYEQYF. The CDR3 coding sequence is TGTGCCAGCACCGGAGTAGCGGGCGGACCCTCCTACGAGCAGTACTTC.

The chain employs TRBV9 and TRBJ1-1; 9 bases are shared with TRBD1. V lost 0 bases to trimming and J lost 0 bases; unmatched junction nucleotides: 6. CDR1 is SGDLS, CDR2 YYNGEE, per germline. This CDR3 comprises 17 residues. CDR3 sequence reads: CASSVAGTGILNTEAFF. For the CDR3, the DNA is TGTGCCAGCAGCGTAGCCGGGACAGGGATACTGAACACTGAAGCTTTCTTT.

The chain is built from TRBV11-1 and TRBJ2-1; D is perhaps TRBD1 (6 bases). Per germline, CDR1 SGHAT and CDR2 FQDESV (reference sequence). V dropped 1 base and J dropped 2 bases, with 9 bases sitting between them. The CDR3 runs to 15 residues. For the CDR3, the DNA is TGTGCCAGCAGCTTAGGGACAGCCACCTACAATGAGCAGTTCTTC. Its protein product is CASSLGTATYNEQFF.

The genes are TRBV15 and TRBJ1-5, with 10 bases matching TRBD1. This CDR3 is built from 15 residues. Germline CDR1 and CDR2: LNHNV and YYDKDF (reference sequence). Unmatched junction bases numbered 0, after V lost 3 bases and J lost 1 base. CDR3: CATSRDRGSNQPQHF. DNA of the CDR3: TGTGCCACCAGCAGGGACAGGGGGAGCAATCAGCCCCAGCATTTT.

The gene calls are TRBV19 and TRBJ2-3; D call uncertain. The CDR3 is 15 residues long. V lost 2 bases and J 1 base, leaving 10 bases between the germline ends. The germline V gene has CDR1 LNHDA and CDR2 SQIVND (reference sequence). CDR3: CASSIRLHGTDTQYF. The CDR3 region has the DNA TGTGCCAGTAGTATAAGGCTCCACGGCACAGATACGCAGTATTTT.

The gene calls are TRBV7-2 and TRBJ1-1; unclear D gene. This CDR3 spans 16 amino acids. V lost 5 bases to trimming and J lost 2 bases, with 18 bases between them. Germline CDR1 reads SGHTA; CDR2 reads FQGNSA. For the CDR3, the DNA is TGTGCCAGCAGCAAACACCCCGGACGGATAAACACTGAAGCTTTCTTT. It translates to CASSKHPGRINTEAFF.

The V and J genes are TRBV27 and TRBJ1-4; D remains unclear. Trimming cost V 3 bases and J 5 bases, with 7 bases left between them. The germline gives CDR1 MNHEY, CDR2 SMNVEV (reference sequence). CDR3 length: 13 amino acids. CDR3 nucleotides: TGTGCCAGCAGTTTTGCTGGAAATGAAAAACTGTTTTTT. Amino acids: CASSFAGNEKLFF.

V is TRBV6-2 or TRBV6-3 and J is TRBJ2-4; D possibly corresponds to TRBD1 (5 bases). The V and J ends lost 0 bases and 0 bases respectively, with 12 bases between them. There are 17 residues in the CDR3. From germline, CDR1 is MNHEY and CDR2 SVGEGT. CDR3 DNA: TGTGCCAGCAGTTACTCCCCCGCAGGGCTAGCCAAAAACATTCAGTACTTC. Translation: CASSYSPAGLAKNIQYF.

This sequence joins TRBV10-3 and TRBJ2-7, with 7 positions matching TRBD1. The CDR3 covers 16 residues. V shed 2 bases, J shed 5 bases, and the junction held 12 bases outside the gene matches. Germline V gene data show CDR1 as ENHRY and CDR2 as SYGVKD. CDR3 nucleotides: TGTGCCATCAGTGAGCCTCACCGACAGGGTCTCAACGAGCAGTACTTC. Translated, it gives CAISEPHRQGLNEQYF.

The gene calls are TRBV7-8 and TRBJ1-3, with D possibly being TRBD1 (5 bases). Between the trimmed V and J ends, which lost 0 bases and 7 bases, there was a span of 13 bases. CDR1 is SGHVS and CDR2 is FQNEAQ in the germline V gene. The CDR3 sequence is 15 residues long. Written as DNA, the CDR3 is TGTGCCAGCAGCTTAGCGCCGGGGAGGGACAACACCATATATTTT. This sequence encodes CASSLAPGRDNTIYF. The variable domain in full, completed from reference TRBV7-8 and TRBJ1-3, reads GAGVSQSPRYKVAKRGQDVALRCDPISGHVSLFWYQQALGQGPEFLTYFQNEAQLDKSGLPSDRFFAERPEGSVSTLKIQRTQQEDSAVYLCASSLAPGRDNTIYFGEGSWLTVV.

The DNA for the CDR3 is TGTGCCAGCACCGGGGGAGACTACATCGATGAGCAGTTCTTC. Its translation: CASTGGDYIDEQFF. This sequence joins TRBV7-9 and TRBJ2-1, with D maybe TRBD2 (6 bases). Between the trimmed V and J ends, which lost 7 bases and 8 bases, there was a span of 18 bases. Germline loops: CDR1 SEHNR, CDR2 FQNEAQ (reference sequence). The CDR3 consists of 14 residues.

V gene TRBV29-1 combines with J gene TRBJ2-1, with 9 positions matching TRBD1. The CDR3 is made up of 12 amino acids. Germline V lookup: CDR1 SQVTM, CDR2 ANQGSEA. Trimming cost V 4 bases and J 7 bases; bases outside gene matches: 2. CDR3 DNA sequence: TGCAGCGTTGGGACAGGGGCTAATGAGCAGTTCTTC. This gives the protein CSVGTGANEQFF.

The chain carries TRBV15 and TRBJ1-1; D not resolved. The CDR3 contains 11 residues. CDR1 is LNHNV and CDR2 is YYDKDF in the germline V gene (reference sequence). The CDR3 here is CVSGSNTEAFF. The CDR3 DNA reads as TGTGTTTCCGGGTCGAACACTGAAGCTTTCTTT.

CDR3 amino acids: CASSEQAMSSGANVLTF. CDR3 nucleotide sequence: TGTGCCAGCAGTGAACAGGCGATGTCCTCTGGGGCCAACGTCCTGACTTTC. The J gene is TRBJ2-6, the V gene TRBV2; D is ambiguous. This CDR3 has 17 amino acids. Germline-derived CDR1 and CDR2 are SNHLY and FYNNEI. Between the trimmed V and J ends, which lost 2 bases and 0 bases, there was a span of 11 bases.

V is TRBV27 and J is TRBJ1-6; perhaps TRBD1 as D (5 bases). The germline V and J ends were trimmed by 3 bases and 13 bases, with 10 bases remaining between them. This CDR3 has 12 amino acids. In germline, CDR1 is MNHEY, CDR2 SMNVEV (reference sequence). The CDR3 DNA reads TGTGCCAGCAGTTTGGGGGGTAGGCCCCTCCACTTT. Translation: CASSLGGRPLHF.

V usage is TRBV7-2 and J usage is TRBJ2-2; D is tentatively TRBD1 or TRBD2 (5 bases each). This CDR3 spans 19 amino acids. V was cut by 7 bases and J by 0 bases, with 24 bases left in between. Germline CDR1 reads SGHTA; CDR2 reads FQGNSA. The CDR3 region has the DNA TGTGCCAGCATTCTACCCCGCCCCACGGGGCCAACGAACACCGGGGAGCTGTTTTTT. Encoded protein: CASILPRPTGPTNTGELFF.

The chain has TRBV5-4 and TRBJ2-7; weak D call: TRBD2 (6 bases). The CDR3 is 15 residues long. Trimming cost V 0 bases and J 0 bases, with 10 bases left between them. The germline gives CDR1 SGHNT, CDR2 YYREEE (reference sequence). CDR3 sequence reads: CASSLGGDFSYEQYF. CDR3 nucleotide sequence: TGTGCCAGCAGCTTGGGGGGGGATTTCTCCTACGAGCAGTACTTC.

V gene TRBV7-9 combines with J gene TRBJ2-5, with TRBD2 matching over 14 bases. CDR3 size: 16 residues. Looked up from germline, CDR1 is SEHNR and CDR2 is FQNEAQ (reference sequence). Trimming took 2 bases from V and 3 from J; bases not matched to a gene: 2. In DNA form, the CDR3 reads TGTGCCAGCAGCTTACGACTAGCGGGAGGGGAAGAGACCCAGTACTTC. Amino acids: CASSLRLAGGEETQYF.

This chain joins TRBV5-1 and TRBJ2-3; perhaps TRBD2 as D (6 bases). Trimming took off 3 bases at V and 5 bases at J, with 16 bases between the two ends. CDR1 is SGHRS and CDR2 is YFSETQ in the germline V gene. The CDR3 sequence is 15 residues long. CDR3 region: CASSWEDQGRDTQYF. The CDR3, as DNA: TGCGCCAGCAGCTGGGAGGACCAGGGTAGAGATACGCAGTATTTT.

This rearrangement joins TRBV12-3 or TRBV12-4 to TRBJ1-5; the D is unclear. There are 11 residues in the CDR3. The V gene lost 7 bases and the J gene lost 9 bases, with 10 bases spanning the gap. The CDR3 loop reads CASNSGGPQHF. The CDR3, as DNA: TGTGCCAGCAATTCGGGAGGGCCCCAGCATTTT.

The V and J genes are TRBV4-1 and TRBJ1-1; 8 bases map to TRBD1. Germline V gene data show CDR1 as MGHRA and CDR2 as YSYEKL. J lost 5 bases, V lost 1 base, and 9 bases had no gene match. The length of the CDR3 is 16 residues. The CDR3 bases are TGCGCCAGCAGCCAAGGAAATCAGGGGGCGCGAACTGAAGCTTTCTTT. Its protein is CASSQGNQGARTEAFF.

V gene TRBV12-3 or TRBV12-4 combines with J gene TRBJ1-2; the D is unclear. V lost 6 bases, J lost 6 bases, and 23 bases lay in between. CDR3 length: 16 residues. The CDR3 loop reads CASSQAVYGSPDGYTF. For the CDR3, the DNA is TGTGCCAGCAGCCAAGCAGTTTATGGGAGCCCGGATGGCTACACCTTC.

The rearrangement uses TRBV6-1 and TRBJ2-7; 8 positions agree with TRBD1. From germline, CDR1 is MNHNS and CDR2 SASEGT. V lost 3 bases and J lost 5; bases outside the gene matches: 9. This CDR3 has 15 amino acids. For the CDR3, the DNA is TGTGCCAGCAGTGATTTGGACAGGGCAGATGACGAGCAGTACGTC. Encoded protein: CASSDLDRADDEQYV.

This chain links TRBV23-1 with TRBJ2-7, with D possibly TRBD2 on 6 matching bases. TRBV23-1 is placed among ORFs of uncertain function. The CDR3 totals 13 residues. Between the trimmed V and J ends, which lost 6 bases and 2 bases, there was a span of 11 bases. CDR3 in amino acids: CASRTGLPYEQYV. The CDR3 DNA is TGCGCCAGCAGGACGGGACTCCCCTACGAGCAGTACGTC.

The chain is built from TRBV9 and TRBJ2-7; 7 bases match TRBD1. After removal of 1 base from V and 3 bases from J, the junction contained 7 bases not matched to a gene. Germline CDR1 and CDR2: SGDLS and YYNGEE. The CDR3 runs 15 residues. The CDR3 DNA is TGTGCCAGCAGCGTACGTGGGACAGACTACTACGAGCAGTACTTC. Its protein is CASSVRGTDYYEQYF.